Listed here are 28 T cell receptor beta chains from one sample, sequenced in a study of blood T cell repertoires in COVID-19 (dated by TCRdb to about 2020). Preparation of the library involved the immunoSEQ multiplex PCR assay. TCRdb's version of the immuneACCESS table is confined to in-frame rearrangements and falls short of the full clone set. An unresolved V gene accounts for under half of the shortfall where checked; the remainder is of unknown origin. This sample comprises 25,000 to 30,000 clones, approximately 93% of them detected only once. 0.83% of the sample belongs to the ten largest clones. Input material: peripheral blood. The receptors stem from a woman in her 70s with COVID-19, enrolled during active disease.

CDR3 amino acids: CASSRGQGQPQHF. The CDR3 bases are TGTGCCAGCAGCCGGGGACAGGGGCAGCCCCAGCATTTT. This chain connects TRBV7-9 to TRBJ1-5, with 10 bases fitting TRBD1. Germline lookup yields CDR1 SEHNR and CDR2 FQNEAQ (reference sequence). CDR3 length: 13 amino acids. V lost 5 bases and J lost 7; bases outside the gene matches: 2.

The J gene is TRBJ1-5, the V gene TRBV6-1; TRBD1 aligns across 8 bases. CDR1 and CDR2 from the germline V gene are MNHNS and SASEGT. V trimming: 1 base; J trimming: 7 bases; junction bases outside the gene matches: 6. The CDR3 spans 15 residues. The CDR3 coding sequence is TGTGCCAGCAGTGAAGGGGGACAGGTCCACCAGCCCCAGCATTTT. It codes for CASSEGGQVHQPQHF.

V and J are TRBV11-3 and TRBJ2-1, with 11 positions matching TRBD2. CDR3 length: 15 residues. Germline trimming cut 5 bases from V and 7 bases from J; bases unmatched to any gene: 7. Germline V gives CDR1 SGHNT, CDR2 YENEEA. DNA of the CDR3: TGTGCCAGCAGCGCGGGACTAGCGGTGGGAAATGAGCAGTTCTTC. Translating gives CASSAGLAVGNEQFF.

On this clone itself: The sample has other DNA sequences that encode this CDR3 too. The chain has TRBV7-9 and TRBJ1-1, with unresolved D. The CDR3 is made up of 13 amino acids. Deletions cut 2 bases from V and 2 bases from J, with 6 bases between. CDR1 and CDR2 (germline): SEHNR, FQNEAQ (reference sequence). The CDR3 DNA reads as TGTGCCAGCAGCTTAACGGTCAACACTGAAGCTTTCTTT. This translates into CASSLTVNTEAFF. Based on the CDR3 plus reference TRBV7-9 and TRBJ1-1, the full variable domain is DTGVSQNPRHKITKRGQNVTFRCDPISEHNRLYWYRQTLGQGPEFLTYFQNEAQLEKSRLLSDRFSAERPKGSFSTLEIQRTEQGDSAMYLCASSLTVNTEAFFGQGTRLTVV.

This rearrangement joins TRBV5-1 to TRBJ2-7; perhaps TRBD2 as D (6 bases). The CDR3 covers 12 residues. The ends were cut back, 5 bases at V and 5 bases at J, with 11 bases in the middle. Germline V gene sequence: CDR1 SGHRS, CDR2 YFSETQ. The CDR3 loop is CASRNGLHEQYF. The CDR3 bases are TGCGCCAGCAGGAATGGACTACACGAGCAGTACTTC.

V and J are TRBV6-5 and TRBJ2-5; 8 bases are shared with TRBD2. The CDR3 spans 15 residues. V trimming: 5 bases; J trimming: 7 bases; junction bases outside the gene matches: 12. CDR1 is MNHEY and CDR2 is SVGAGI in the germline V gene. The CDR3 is CASSHRRGAVGTQYF. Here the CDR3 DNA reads TGTGCCAGCAGTCACAGGCGGGGGGCGGTGGGGACCCAGTACTTC.

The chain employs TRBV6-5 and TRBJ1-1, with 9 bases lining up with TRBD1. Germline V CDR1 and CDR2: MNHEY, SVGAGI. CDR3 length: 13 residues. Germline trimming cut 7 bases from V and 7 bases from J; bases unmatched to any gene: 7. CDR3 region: CASTRDRGIEAFF. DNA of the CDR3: TGTGCCAGCACCCGCGACAGGGGGATTGAAGCTTTCTTT.

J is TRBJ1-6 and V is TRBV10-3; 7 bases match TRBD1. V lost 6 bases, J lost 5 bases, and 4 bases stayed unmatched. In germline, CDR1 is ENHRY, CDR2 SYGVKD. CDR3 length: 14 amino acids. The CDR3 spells CAISGTADNSPLHF. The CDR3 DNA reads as TGTGCCATCAGCGGGACAGCAGATAATTCACCCCTCCACTTT.

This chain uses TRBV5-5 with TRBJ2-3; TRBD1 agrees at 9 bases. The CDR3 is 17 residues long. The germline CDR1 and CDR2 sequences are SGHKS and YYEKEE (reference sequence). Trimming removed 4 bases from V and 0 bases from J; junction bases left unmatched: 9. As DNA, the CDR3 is TGTGCCAGCAGCAAAGGGACAGGGACCGCTAGCACAGATACGCAGTATTTT. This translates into CASSKGTGTASTDTQYF.

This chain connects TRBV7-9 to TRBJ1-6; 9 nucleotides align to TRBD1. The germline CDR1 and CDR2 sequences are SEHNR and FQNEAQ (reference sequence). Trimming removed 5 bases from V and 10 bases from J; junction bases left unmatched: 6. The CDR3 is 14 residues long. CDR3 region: CASSAGQGQSPLHF. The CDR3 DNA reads TGTGCCAGCAGCGCAGGACAGGGGCAATCACCCCTCCACTTT.

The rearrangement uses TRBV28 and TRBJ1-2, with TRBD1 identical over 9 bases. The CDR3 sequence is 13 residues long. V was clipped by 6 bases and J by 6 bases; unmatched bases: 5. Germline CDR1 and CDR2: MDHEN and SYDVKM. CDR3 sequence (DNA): TGTGCCAGCAGGCTCAGACAGGGGGATGGCTACACCTTC. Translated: CASRLRQGDGYTF.

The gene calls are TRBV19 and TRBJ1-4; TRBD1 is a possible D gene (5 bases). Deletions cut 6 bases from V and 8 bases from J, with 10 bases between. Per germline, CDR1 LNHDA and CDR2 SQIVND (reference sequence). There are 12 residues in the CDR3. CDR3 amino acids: CASRTGWEKLFF. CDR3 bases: TGTGCCAGTAGAACAGGTTGGGAAAAACTGTTTTTT.

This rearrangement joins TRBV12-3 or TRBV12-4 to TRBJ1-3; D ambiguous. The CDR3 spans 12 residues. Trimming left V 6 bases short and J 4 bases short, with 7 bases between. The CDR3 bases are TGTGCCAGCAGGTCAGGAGGAAACACCATATATTTT. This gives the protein CASRSGGNTIYF.

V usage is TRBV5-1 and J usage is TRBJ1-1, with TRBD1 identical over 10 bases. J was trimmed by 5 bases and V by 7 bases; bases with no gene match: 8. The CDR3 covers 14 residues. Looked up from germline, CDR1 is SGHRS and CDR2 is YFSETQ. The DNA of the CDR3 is TGCGCCAGCGAATGGACAGGGGGAGGGACTGAAGCTTTCTTT. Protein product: CASEWTGGGTEAFF. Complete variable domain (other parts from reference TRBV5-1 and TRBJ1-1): KAGVTQTPRYLIKTRGQQVTLSCSPISGHRSVSWYQQTPGQGLQFLFEYFSETQRNKGNFPGRFSGRQFSNSRSEMNVSTLELGDSALYLCASEWTGGGTEAFFGQGTRLTVV.

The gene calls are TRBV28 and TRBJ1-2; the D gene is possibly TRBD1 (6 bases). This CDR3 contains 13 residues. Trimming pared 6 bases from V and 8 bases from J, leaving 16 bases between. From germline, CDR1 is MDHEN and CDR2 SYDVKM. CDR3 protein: CASSFGGAEGYTF. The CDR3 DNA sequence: TGTGCCAGCAGCTTCGGGGGGGCGGAGGGCTACACCTTC.

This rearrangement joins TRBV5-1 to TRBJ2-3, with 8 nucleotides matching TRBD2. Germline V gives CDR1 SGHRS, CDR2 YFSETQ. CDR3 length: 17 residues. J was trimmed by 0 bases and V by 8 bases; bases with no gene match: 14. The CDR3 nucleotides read TGCGCCAGTCGCCGCAGGCGGGAGGATATTAGCACAGATACGCAGTATTTT. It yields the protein CASRRRREDISTDTQYF.

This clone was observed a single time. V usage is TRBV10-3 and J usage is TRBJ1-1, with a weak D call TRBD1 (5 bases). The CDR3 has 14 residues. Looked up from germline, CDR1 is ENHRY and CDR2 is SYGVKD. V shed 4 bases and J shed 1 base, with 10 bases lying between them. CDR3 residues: CAISVGGRNTEAFF. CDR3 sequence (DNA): TGTGCCATCAGTGTTGGGGGGAGGAACACTGAAGCTTTCTTT.

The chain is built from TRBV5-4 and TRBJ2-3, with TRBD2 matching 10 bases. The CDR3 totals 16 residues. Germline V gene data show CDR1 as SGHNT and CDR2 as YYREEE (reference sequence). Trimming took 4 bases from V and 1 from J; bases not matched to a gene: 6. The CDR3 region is CASSPGLAWGTDTQYF. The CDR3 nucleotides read TGTGCCAGCAGCCCGGGACTAGCGTGGGGCACAGATACGCAGTATTTT. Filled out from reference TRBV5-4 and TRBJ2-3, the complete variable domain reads ETGVTQSPTHLIKTRGQQVTLRCSSQSGHNTVSWYQQALGQGPQFIFQYYREEENGRGNFPPRFSGLQFPNYSSELNVNALELDDSALYLCASSPGLAWGTDTQYFGPGTRLTVL.

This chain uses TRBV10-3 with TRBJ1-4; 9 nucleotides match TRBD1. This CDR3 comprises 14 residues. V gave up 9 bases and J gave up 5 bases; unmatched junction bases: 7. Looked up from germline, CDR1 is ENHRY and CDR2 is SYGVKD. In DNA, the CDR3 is TGTGCCATTGGGTCAGACAGGGGGAATGAAAAACTGTTTTTT. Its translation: CAIGSDRGNEKLFF.

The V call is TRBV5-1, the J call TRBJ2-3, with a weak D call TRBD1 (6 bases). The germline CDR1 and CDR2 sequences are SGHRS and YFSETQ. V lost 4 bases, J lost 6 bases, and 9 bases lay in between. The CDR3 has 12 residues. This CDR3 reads CASSPQGDTQYF. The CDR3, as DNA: TGCGCCAGCAGCCCTCAGGGGGATACGCAGTATTTT.

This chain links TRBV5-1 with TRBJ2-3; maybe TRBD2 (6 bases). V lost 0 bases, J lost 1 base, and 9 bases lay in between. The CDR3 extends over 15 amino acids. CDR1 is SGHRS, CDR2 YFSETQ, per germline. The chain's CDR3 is CASSLVASGTDTQYF. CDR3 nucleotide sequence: TGCGCCAGCAGCTTGGTGGCTAGCGGCACAGATACGCAGTATTTT.

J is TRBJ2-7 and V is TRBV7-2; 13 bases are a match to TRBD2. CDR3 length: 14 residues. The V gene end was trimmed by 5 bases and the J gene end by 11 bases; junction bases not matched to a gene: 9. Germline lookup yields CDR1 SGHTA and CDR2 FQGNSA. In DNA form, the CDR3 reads TGTGCCAGCAGCAAGGGACTAGCGGGGAGGAAGGAGTACTTC. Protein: CASSKGLAGRKEYF.

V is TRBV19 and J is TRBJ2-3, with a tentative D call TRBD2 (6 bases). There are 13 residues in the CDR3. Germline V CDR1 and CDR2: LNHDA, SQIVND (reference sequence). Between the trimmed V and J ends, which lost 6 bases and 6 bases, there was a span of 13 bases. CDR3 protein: CASRGGGMDTQYF. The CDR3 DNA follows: TGTGCCAGTAGGGGGGGAGGTATGGATACGCAGTATTTT.

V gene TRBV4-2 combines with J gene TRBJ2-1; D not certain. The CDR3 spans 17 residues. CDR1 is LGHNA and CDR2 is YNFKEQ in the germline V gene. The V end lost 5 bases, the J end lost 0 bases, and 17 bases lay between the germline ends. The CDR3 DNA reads TGTGCCAGCAGCGAAGTAGGCGGAACCAGCTCCTACAATGAGCAGTTCTTC. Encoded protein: CASSEVGGTSSYNEQFF.

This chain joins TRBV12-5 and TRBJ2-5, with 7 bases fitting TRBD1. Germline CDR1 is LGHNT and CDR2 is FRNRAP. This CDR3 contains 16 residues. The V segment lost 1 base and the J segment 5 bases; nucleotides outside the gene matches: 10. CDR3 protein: CASGLGTLGGRETQYF. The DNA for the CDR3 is TGTGCTAGTGGTTTGGGAACACTAGGGGGCCGGGAGACCCAGTACTTC.

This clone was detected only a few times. CDR3 in amino acids: CASSPLAGDPGELFF. DNA for the CDR3: TGTGCCAGCAGCCCTCTAGCGGGAGATCCCGGGGAGCTGTTTTTT. The chain is built from TRBV11-3 and TRBJ2-2; 10 bases map to TRBD2. CDR1 and CDR2 (germline): SGHNT, YENEEA. This CDR3 spans 15 amino acids. J was trimmed by 6 bases and V by 5 bases; bases with no gene match: 6.

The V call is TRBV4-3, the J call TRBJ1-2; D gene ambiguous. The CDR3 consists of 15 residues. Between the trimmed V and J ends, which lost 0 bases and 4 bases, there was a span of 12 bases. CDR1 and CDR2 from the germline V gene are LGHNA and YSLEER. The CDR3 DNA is TGCGCCAGCAGCCAAGAGTTTCACACCTCCTATGGCTACACCTTC. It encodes CASSQEFHTSYGYTF.

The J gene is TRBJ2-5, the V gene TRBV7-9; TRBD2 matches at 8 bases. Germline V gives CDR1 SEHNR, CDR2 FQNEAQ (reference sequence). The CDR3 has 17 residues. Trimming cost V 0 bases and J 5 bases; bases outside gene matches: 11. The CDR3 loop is CASSLASGSGGGETQYF. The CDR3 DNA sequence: TGTGCCAGCAGCTTAGCGAGCGGGAGTGGCGGTGGGGAGACCCAGTACTTC.